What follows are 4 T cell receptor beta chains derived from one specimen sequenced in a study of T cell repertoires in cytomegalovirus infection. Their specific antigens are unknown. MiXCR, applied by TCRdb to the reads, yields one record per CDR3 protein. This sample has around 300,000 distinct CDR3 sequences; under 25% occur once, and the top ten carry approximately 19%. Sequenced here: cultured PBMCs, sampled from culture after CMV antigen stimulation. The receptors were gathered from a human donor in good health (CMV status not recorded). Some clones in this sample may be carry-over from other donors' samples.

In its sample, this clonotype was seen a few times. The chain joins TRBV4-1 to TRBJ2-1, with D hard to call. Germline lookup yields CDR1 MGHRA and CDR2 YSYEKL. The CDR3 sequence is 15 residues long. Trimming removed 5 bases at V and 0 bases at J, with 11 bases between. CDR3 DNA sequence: TGCGCCAGCAGCTTCAATCGAGACTCCTACAATGAGCAGTTCTTC. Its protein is CASSFNRDSYNEQFF.

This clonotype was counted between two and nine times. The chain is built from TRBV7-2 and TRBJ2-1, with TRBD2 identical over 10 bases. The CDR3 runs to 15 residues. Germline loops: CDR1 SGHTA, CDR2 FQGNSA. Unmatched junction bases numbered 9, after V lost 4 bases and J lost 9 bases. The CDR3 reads CASSWTSGASGEQFF. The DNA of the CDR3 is TGTGCCAGCAGCTGGACTAGCGGCGCAAGTGGTGAGCAGTTCTTC. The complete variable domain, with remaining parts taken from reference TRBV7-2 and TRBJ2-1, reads GAGVSQSPSNKVTEKGKDVELRCDPISGHTALYWYRQSLGQGLEFLIYFQGNSAPDKSGLPSDRFSAERTGGSVSTLTIQRTQQEDSAVYLCASSWTSGASGEQFFGPGTRLTVL.

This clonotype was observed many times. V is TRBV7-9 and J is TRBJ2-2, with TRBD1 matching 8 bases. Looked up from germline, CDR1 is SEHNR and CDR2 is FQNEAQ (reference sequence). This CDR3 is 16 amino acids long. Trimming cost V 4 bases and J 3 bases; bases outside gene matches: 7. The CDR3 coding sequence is TGTGCCAGCAGCTCGTCGACAGGGGCTGACACCGGGGAGCTGTTTTTT. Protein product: CASSSSTGADTGELFF.

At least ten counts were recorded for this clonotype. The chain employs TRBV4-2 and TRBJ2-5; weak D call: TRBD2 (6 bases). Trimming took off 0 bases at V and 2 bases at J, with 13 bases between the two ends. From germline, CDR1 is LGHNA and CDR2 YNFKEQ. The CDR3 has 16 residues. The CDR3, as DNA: TGTGCCAGCAGCCAAGACGGGCTAGCGACACAAGAGACCCAGTACTTC. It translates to CASSQDGLATQETQYF.